These T cell receptor beta chains were read from a single sample in a study of identical twins. TCRdb processed the 5' RACE reads anew with MiXCR; each CDR3 protein has one entry. The profile covers 510,000 or so distinct CDR3 sequences, with 13% to 15% appearing a single time and roughly 0.44% taken by the ten largest. This sample also appeared in a second study, on yellow fever vaccine responses in identical twins.

Sequencing input: CD4+ T cells sorted from blood. The receptors derive from a woman younger than 30 in good health. CDR3s include the opening cysteine and the closing phenylalanine or tryptophan. Fields, in order: CDR3 protein, clone size, V gene. Only some rows state a clone size, as once, few, many or a class for expanded clones.

CDR3 protein: CASSATKPTGELFF
clone size: -
V gene: TRBV27

CDR3 protein: CASSPRDRGYGYTF
clone size: -
V gene: TRBV7-9

CDR3 protein: CASSFSGSQTNEKLFF
clone size: many
V gene: TRBV5-1

CDR3 protein: CSARPPIAVAKNIQYF
clone size: -
V gene: TRBV20-1

CDR3 protein: CSARDRGAAGNTIYF
clone size: few
V gene: TRBV20-1

CDR3 protein: CASSRAGQNNSPLHF
clone size: -
V gene: TRBV5-1

CDR3 protein: CASSSSQGVKQYF
clone size: -
V gene: TRBV18

CDR3 protein: CAIRPGLADYEQYF
clone size: few
V gene: TRBV10-3

CDR3 protein: CASRRQGPLGPYNEQFF
clone size: -
V gene: TRBV6-1

CDR3 protein: CASSQGYLGTDTQYF
clone size: many
V gene: TRBV4-2

CDR3 protein: CASSFNSFNYGYTF
clone size: many
V gene: TRBV12-3/TRBV12-4

CDR3 protein: CASSLAGQGVGGYTF
clone size: -
V gene: TRBV5-1

CDR3 protein: CSAPGGGISNQPQHF
clone size: many
V gene: TRBV20-1

CDR3 protein: CASRWAGELFF
clone size: -
V gene: TRBV5-1

CDR3 protein: CSARRPKRGTLGTGELFF
clone size: many
V gene: TRBV20-1

CDR3 protein: CSARSTGASYEQYF
clone size: -
V gene: TRBV20-1

CDR3 protein: CASSLVRGPYSNQPQHF
clone size: -
V gene: TRBV28

CDR3 protein: CATSDSGTANTGELFF
clone size: -
V gene: TRBV24-1

CDR3 protein: CSARDTLAGTDTQYF
clone size: few
V gene: TRBV20-1

CDR3 protein: CASSQGTAYEQYF
clone size: many
V gene: TRBV5-1

CDR3 protein: CSAREAGGNSPLHF
clone size: -
V gene: TRBV20-1

CDR3 protein: CSARPTRSGYEQYF
clone size: -
V gene: TRBV20-1

CDR3 protein: CASNGRARGTQYF
clone size: few
V gene: TRBV12-3/TRBV12-4

CDR3 protein: CATSDSQHQPQHF
clone size: -
V gene: TRBV24-1

CDR3 protein: CAISGTSREETQYF
clone size: few
V gene: TRBV10-3

CDR3 protein: CASSQAGTGGSDTQYF
clone size: few
V gene: TRBV6-1

CDR3 protein: CASTASSGGGIAKNIQYF
clone size: -
V gene: TRBV28

CDR3 protein: CASSGGGSKYEQYF
clone size: -
V gene: TRBV27

CDR3 protein: CASSYWDTEAFF
clone size: -
V gene: TRBV12-3/TRBV12-4

CDR3 protein: CASSLGSGSGEQYF
clone size: -
V gene: TRBV7-9

CDR3 protein: CSAATDNYGYTF
clone size: -
V gene: TRBV20-1

CDR3 protein: CASRSDVTQYF
clone size: few
V gene: TRBV7-9

CDR3 protein: CASSTLAGESYNEQFF
clone size: -
V gene: TRBV7-9

CDR3 protein: CASSLYGRGTGELFF
clone size: -
V gene: TRBV28

CDR3 protein: CASSLPGPYEQYF
clone size: -
V gene: TRBV28

CDR3 protein: CASSPGDRITGELFF
clone size: few
V gene: TRBV5-6

CDR3 protein: CASSPMGGYEQYF
clone size: -
V gene: TRBV7-3

CDR3 protein: CSVEVTRGKVLGGQNYNEQFF
clone size: few
V gene: TRBV29-1

CDR3 protein: CASSLTEGDGYTF
clone size: -
V gene: TRBV7-9

CDR3 protein: CASSFGGGAKKSGAFF
clone size: -
V gene: TRBV5-1